One and the same sample provided the 14 T cell receptor beta chains below, sequenced in a study of neurological immune-mediated disorders. One entry per CDR3 protein results from TCRdb running MiXCR on the 5' RACE reads. The sample carries tens of thousands of distinct CDR3 sequences, 3.5% to 4.5% recorded once. Sample: PBMCs. Every receptor here comes from a man aged 45 to 65 with multiple sclerosis.

In its sample, this clonotype was seen many times. The chain has TRBV27 and TRBJ2-7, with TRBD1 identical over 8 bases. The CDR3 runs 15 residues. Trimming removed 0 bases from V and 3 bases from J; junction bases left unmatched: 4. Germline CDR1 and CDR2: MNHEY and SMNVEV (reference sequence). Here the CDR3 reads CASSLSLTGVYEQYV. DNA for the CDR3: TGTGCCAGCAGTTTATCGCTGACAGGGGTCTACGAGCAGTACGTC.

In this sample, this clonotype turned up many times. The chain combines TRBV4-1 with TRBJ2-5, with a possible D match to TRBD2 (7 bases). Germline V gene data show CDR1 as MGHRA and CDR2 as YSYEKL. This CDR3 region has 18 residues. The germline V and J ends were trimmed by 1 base and 2 bases, with 20 bases remaining between them. CDR3 in DNA: TGCGCCAGCAGCCAAGTAGTCTCCCTCGGGGGGCCACAAGAGACCCAGTACTTC. It encodes CASSQVVSLGGPQETQYF.

The chain employs TRBV20-1 and TRBJ2-2, with a possible D match to TRBD2 (5 bases). Germline V gene sequence: CDR1 DFQATT, CDR2 SNEGSKA (reference sequence). V shed 5 bases and J shed 3 bases, with 10 bases lying between them. The CDR3 length is 13 residues. The CDR3 loop reads CSALGGHTGELFF. The CDR3 nucleotides are TGCAGTGCTTTGGGCGGGCACACCGGGGAGCTGTTTTTT.

This clonotype appeared many times. The chain uses TRBV7-6 and TRBJ2-1, with 9 bases matching TRBD1. J lost 7 bases, V lost 2 bases, and 6 bases had no gene match. Germline values: CDR1 SGHVS, CDR2 FNYEAQ. The CDR3 covers 15 residues. In DNA, the CDR3 is TGTGCCAGCAGCTTACTTGGGGACAGGGATAATGAGCAGTTCTTC. Amino acids: CASSLLGDRDNEQFF. Complete variable domain (other parts from reference TRBV7-6 and TRBJ2-1): GAGVSQSPRYKVTKRGQDVALRCDPISGHVSLYWYRQALGQGPEFLTYFNYEAQQDKSGLPNDRFSAERPEGSISTLTIQRTEQRDSAMYRCASSLLGDRDNEQFFGPGTRLTVL.

This clonotype appeared many times. The chain is built from TRBV2 and TRBJ2-2, with 7 positions matching TRBD2. Germline-derived CDR1 and CDR2 are SNHLY and FYNNEI. The V and J ends lost 3 bases and 7 bases, in that order; junction bases with no gene match: 8. The length of the CDR3 is 15 residues. The CDR3 here is CASSEEGLPIGELFF. For the CDR3, the DNA is TGTGCCAGCAGTGAGGAGGGACTACCGATCGGGGAGCTGTTTTTT. The entire variable domain, with the rest obtained from reference TRBV2 and TRBJ2-2, is as follows: EPEVTQTPSHQVTQMGQEVILRCVPISNHLYFYWYRQILGQKVEFLVSFYNNEISEKSEIFDDQFSVERPDGSNFTLKIRSTKLEDSAMYFCASSEEGLPIGELFFGEGSRLTVL.

This chain links TRBV20-1 with TRBJ2-1; a possible D gene is TRBD2 (5 bases). Germline V lookup: CDR1 DFQATT, CDR2 SNEGSKA (reference sequence). This CDR3 region has 12 residues. V lost 6 bases and J lost 4, with 10 bases in between. The CDR3 reads CSAQEGYNEQFF. The CDR3 bases are TGCAGTGCGCAAGAGGGTTACAATGAGCAGTTCTTC.

This clonotype showed up just a few times. This may come from a read error, since a much larger clone is one base off. The chain recombines TRBV7-2 with TRBJ1-4; D is unclear. This CDR3 is built from 12 residues. The germline V gene encodes CDR1 SGHTA and CDR2 FQGNSA. CDR3: CASSLPDDKLFF. The CDR3 bases are TGTGCCAGCAGCTTGCCGGATGACAAACTGTTTTTT. Using reference TRBV7-2 and TRBJ1-4 for the parts outside the CDR3, the full variable domain is GAGVSQSPSNKVTEKGKDVELRCDPISGHTALYWYRQSLGQGLEFLIYFQGNSAPDKSGLPSDRFSAERTGGSVSTLTIQRTQQEDSAVYLCASSLPDDKLFFGSGTQLSVL.

This clonotype has a count of ten or more. The chain recombines TRBV20-1 with TRBJ2-1; 8 positions match TRBD2. Losses at the gene ends were 7 bases for V and 3 bases for J; bases not matched to a gene: 8. This CDR3 has 14 residues. Germline CDR1 and CDR2: DFQATT and SNEGSKA (reference sequence). The CDR3 DNA is TGCAGTGAAAAGGGAGCGGGGGTCTACAATGAGCAGTTCTTC. Translated, it gives CSEKGAGVYNEQFF.

This clonotype was counted at least ten times. The CDR3 DNA sequence: TGCGCCAGCAGCCAAACCTTACTAGTAGCAGAGACCCAGTACTTC. Translated: CASSQTLLVAETQYF. The J gene is TRBJ2-5, the V gene TRBV4-1, with D possibly TRBD2 on 5 matching bases. Trimming took 2 bases from V and 4 from J, leaving 14 bases between them. From germline, CDR1 is MGHRA and CDR2 YSYEKL. There are 15 residues in the CDR3.

There are many counts of this clonotype. V gene TRBV5-1 combines with J gene TRBJ1-1, with D maybe TRBD1 (5 bases). Germline values: CDR1 SGHRS, CDR2 YFSETQ. The CDR3 consists of 13 residues. V shed 0 bases and J shed 7 bases, with 10 bases lying between them. CDR3 amino acids: CASSLAGQLEAFF. CDR3 nucleotides: TGCGCCAGCAGCTTGGCCGGACAACTTGAAGCTTTCTTT.

This clonotype came up many times. The chain has TRBV20-1 and TRBJ2-3; D is perhaps TRBD1 or TRBD2 (5 bases each). This CDR3 is 14 amino acids long. The germline V and J ends were trimmed by 3 bases and 1 base, with 11 bases remaining between them. Germline V gene lookup returns CDR1 DFQATT and CDR2 SNEGSKA (reference sequence). The CDR3 nucleotides read TGCAGTGCTAGGGGGGTTTGGGGCACAGATACGCAGTATTTT. Its translation: CSARGVWGTDTQYF.

This clonotype appeared a few times. A read error may explain this, as a much larger clone is one base away. The chain is built from TRBV11-2 and TRBJ2-2; D is undetermined. The germline CDR1 and CDR2 sequences are SGHAT and FQNNGV. V was shortened by 2 bases and J by 6 bases, with 4 bases between the two germline ends. This CDR3 contains 12 residues. The CDR3 bases are TGTGCCAGCAGCTTATTCCCCGGGGAGCTGTTTTTT. It translates to CASSLFPGELFF. The whole variable domain, filled in from reference TRBV11-2 and TRBJ2-2, reads EAGVAQSPRYKIIEKRQSVAFWCNPISGHATLYWYQQILGQGPKLLIQFQNNGVVDDSQLPKDRFSAERLKGVDSTLKIQPAKLEDSAVYLCASSLFPGELFFGEGSRLTVL.

Comment on this clonotype: This may come from a read error, since a much larger clone is one base off. The chain uses TRBV5-1 and TRBJ2-3, with a possible D match to TRBD2 (6 bases). The germline V and J ends were trimmed by 1 base and 4 bases, with 10 bases remaining between them. The CDR3 consists of 14 residues. Germline V gene sequence: CDR1 SGHRS, CDR2 YFSETQ. CDR3 DNA sequence: TGCGCCAGCAGCTTGTTAGCGGAGGCAGATACGCAGTATTTT. The encoded protein is CASSLLAEADTQYF.

There are many counts of this clonotype. The V and J genes are TRBV20-1 and TRBJ2-7; 7 positions match TRBD1. Germline V CDR1 and CDR2: DFQATT, SNEGSKA (reference sequence). Trimming removed 2 bases from V and 6 bases from J; junction bases left unmatched: 10. CDR3 length: 14 residues. The CDR3, as DNA: TGCAGTGCTAGATCCTTAAGGGGGCGTAGCGAGCAGTACTTC. Residues: CSARSLRGRSEQYF.